This T cell receptor beta chain emerged from a study of T cell responses to AZD1222 COVID-19 vaccine. Overall study context: Whether given at about 4 or about 12 weeks, second doses were pooled. General study results and limits: Along spike, vaccine-associated CD4 TCRs were found throughout, with dominance at 160-218 and 743-854. Females outnumbered males among donors, who were mostly white British; clonal diversity was possibly underestimated.

Concerning this clone: Antigen specificity is unknown.

Method: immunoSEQ multiplex PCR; TCRdb's copy keeps in-frame clones and lacks some. Among about 100,000 clones listed, approximately 89% were seen once. The CDR3 has 13 residues. Germline trimming cut 6 bases from V and 15 bases from J; bases unmatched to any gene: 14. The TCR sequence derives from an adult in good health. The chain has TRBV12-3 or TRBV12-4 and TRBJ1-5; 7 bases map to TRBD1. The sequenced sample was peripheral blood, obtained on day 0 of AZD1222 vaccination. The CDR3 DNA reads TGTGCCAGCAGCCGGACCGGGACAGATGCCTGGCATTTT. Translated, it gives CASSRTGTDAWHF.